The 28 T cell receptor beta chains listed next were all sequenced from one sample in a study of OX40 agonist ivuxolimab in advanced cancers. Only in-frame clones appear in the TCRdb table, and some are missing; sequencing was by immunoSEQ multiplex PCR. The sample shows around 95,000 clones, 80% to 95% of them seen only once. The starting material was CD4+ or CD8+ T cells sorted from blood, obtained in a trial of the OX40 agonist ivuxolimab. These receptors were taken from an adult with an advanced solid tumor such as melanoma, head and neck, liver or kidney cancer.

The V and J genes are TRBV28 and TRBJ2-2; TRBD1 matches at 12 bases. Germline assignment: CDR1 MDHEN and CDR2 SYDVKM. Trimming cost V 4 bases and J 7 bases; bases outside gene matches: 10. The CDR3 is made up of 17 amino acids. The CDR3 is CASSSTGQGASDGELFF. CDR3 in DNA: TGTGCCAGCAGTTCAACGGGACAGGGGGCTTCGGACGGGGAGCTGTTTTTT.

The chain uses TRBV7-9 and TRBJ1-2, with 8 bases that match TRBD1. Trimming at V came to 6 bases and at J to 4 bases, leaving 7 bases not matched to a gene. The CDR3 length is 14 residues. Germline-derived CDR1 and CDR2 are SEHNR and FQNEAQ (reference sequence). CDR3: CASRSTGTGYGYTF. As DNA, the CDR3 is TGTGCCAGCAGGTCTACCGGGACAGGCTATGGCTACACCTTC. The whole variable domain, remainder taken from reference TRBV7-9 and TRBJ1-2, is DTGVSQNPRHKITKRGQNVTFRCDPISEHNRLYWYRQTLGQGPEFLTYFQNEAQLEKSRLLSDRFSAERPKGSFSTLEIQRTEQGDSAMYLCASRSTGTGYGYTFGSGTRLTVV.

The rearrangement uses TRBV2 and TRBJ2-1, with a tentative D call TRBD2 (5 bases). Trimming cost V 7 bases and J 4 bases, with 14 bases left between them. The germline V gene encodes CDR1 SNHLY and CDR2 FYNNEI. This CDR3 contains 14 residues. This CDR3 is CASMPGLTYNEQFF. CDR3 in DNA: TGTGCCAGCATGCCCGGACTTACTTACAATGAGCAGTTCTTC. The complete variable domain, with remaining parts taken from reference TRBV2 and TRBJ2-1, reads EPEVTQTPSHQVTQMGQEVILRCVPISNHLYFYWYRQILGQKVEFLVSFYNNEISEKSEIFDDQFSVERPDGSNFTLKIRSTKLEDSAMYFCASMPGLTYNEQFFGPGTRLTVL.

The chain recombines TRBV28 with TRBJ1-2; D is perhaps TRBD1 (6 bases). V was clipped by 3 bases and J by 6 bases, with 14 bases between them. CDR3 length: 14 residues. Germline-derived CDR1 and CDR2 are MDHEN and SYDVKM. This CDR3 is CASSFGPGADGYTF. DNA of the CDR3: TGTGCCAGCAGTTTCGGCCCGGGGGCGGATGGCTACACCTTC.

This CDR3 is CAISESLGNSYEQYF. Written as DNA, the CDR3 is TGTGCCATCAGTGAGTCTTTAGGGAACTCCTACGAGCAGTACTTC. This rearrangement joins TRBV10-3 to TRBJ2-7; D gene uncertain. The CDR3 is 15 residues long. CDR1 is ENHRY, CDR2 SYGVKD, per germline. The germline V and J ends were trimmed by 0 bases and 0 bases, with 9 bases remaining between them.

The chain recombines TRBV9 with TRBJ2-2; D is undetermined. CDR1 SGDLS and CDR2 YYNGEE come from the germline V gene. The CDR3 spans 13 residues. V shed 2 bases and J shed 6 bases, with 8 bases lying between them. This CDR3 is CASSVDGPGELFF. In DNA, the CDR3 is TGTGCCAGCAGCGTTGATGGTCCCGGGGAGCTGTTTTTT.

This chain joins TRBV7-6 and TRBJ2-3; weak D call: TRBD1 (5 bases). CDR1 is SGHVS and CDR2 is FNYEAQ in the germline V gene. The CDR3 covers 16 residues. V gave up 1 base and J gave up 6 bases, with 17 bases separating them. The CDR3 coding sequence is TGTGCCAGCAGCTTAGGGGGCGGCAGGGTACGGGATACGCAGTATTTT. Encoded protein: CASSLGGGRVRDTQYF.

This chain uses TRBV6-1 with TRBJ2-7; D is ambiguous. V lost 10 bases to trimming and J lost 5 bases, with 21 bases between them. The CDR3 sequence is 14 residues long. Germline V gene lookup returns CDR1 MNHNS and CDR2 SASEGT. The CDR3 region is CATLRPGGPNEQYF. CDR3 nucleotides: TGTGCCACCCTTAGGCCCGGCGGCCCAAACGAGCAGTACTTC.

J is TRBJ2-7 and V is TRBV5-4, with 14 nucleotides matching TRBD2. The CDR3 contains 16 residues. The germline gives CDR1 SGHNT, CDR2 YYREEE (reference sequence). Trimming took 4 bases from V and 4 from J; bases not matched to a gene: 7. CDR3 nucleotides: TGTGCCAGCAGCACCGGGACTAGCGGGAGTTCTTACGAGCAGTACTTC. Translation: CASSTGTSGSSYEQYF.

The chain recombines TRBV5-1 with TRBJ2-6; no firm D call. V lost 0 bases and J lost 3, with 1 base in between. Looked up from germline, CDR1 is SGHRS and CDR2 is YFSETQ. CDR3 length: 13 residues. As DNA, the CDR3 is TGCGCCAGCAGCTTGGTTGGGGCCAACGTCCTGACTTTC. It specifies CASSLVGANVLTF.

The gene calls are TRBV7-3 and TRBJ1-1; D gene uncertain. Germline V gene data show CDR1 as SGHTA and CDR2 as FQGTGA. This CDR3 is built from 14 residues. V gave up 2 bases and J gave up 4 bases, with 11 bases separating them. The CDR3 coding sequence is TGTGCCAGCAGCTTATCCGCCGTGGGCACTGAAGCTTTCTTT. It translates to CASSLSAVGTEAFF.

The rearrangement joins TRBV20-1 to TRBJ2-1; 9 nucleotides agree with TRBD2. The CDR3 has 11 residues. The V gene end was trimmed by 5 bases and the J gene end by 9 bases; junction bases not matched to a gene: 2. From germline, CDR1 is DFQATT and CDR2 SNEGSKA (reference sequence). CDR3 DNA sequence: TGCAGTGCTGGGACTAGCCTTGAGCAGTTCTTC. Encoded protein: CSAGTSLEQFF.

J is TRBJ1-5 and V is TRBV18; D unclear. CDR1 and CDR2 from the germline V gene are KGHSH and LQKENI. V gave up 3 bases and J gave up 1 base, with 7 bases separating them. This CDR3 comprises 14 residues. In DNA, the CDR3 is TGTGCCAGCTCACCTGCAAGGAGCAATCAGCCCCAGCATTTT. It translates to CASSPARSNQPQHF.

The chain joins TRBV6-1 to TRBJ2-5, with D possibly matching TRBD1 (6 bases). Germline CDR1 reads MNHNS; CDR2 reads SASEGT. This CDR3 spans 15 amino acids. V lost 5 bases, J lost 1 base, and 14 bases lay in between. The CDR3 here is CASSRPWDIQETQYF. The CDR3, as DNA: TGTGCCAGCAGTCGTCCGTGGGACATCCAAGAGACCCAGTACTTC.

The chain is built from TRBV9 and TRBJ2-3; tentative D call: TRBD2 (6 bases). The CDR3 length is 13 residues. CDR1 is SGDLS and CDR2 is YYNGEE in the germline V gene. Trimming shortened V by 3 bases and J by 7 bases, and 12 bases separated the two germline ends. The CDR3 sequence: CASSDREPYTQYF. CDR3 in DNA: TGTGCCAGCAGCGATCGGGAGCCATATACGCAGTATTTT.

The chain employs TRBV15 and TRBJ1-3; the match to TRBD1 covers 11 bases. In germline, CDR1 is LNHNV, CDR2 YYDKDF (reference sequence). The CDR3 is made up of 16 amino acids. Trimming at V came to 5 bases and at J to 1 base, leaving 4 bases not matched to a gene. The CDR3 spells CATSGDRGNSGNTIYF. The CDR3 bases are TGTGCCACCAGCGGGGACAGGGGGAATTCTGGAAACACCATATATTTT.

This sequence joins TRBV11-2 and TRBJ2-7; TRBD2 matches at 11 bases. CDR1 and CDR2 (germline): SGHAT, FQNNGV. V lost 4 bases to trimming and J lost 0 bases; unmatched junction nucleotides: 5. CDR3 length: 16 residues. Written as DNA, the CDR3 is TGTGCCAGCAGCTCCGCCACTAGCGGGAGCTCCTACGAGCAGTACTTC. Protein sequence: CASSSATSGSSYEQYF.

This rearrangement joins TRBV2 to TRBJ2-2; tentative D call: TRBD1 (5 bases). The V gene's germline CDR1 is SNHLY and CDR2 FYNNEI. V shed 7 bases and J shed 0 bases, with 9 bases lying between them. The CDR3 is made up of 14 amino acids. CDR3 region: CASMRRANTGELFF. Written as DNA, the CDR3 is TGTGCCAGCATGCGCAGGGCGAACACCGGGGAGCTGTTTTTT. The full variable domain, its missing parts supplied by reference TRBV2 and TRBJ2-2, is EPEVTQTPSHQVTQMGQEVILRCVPISNHLYFYWYRQILGQKVEFLVSFYNNEISEKSEIFDDQFSVERPDGSNFTLKIRSTKLEDSAMYFCASMRRANTGELFFGEGSRLTVL.

This CDR3 is CATSSEGGSSYEQYF. The DNA of the CDR3 is TGTGCCACTTCATCCGAAGGAGGGAGCTCCTACGAGCAGTACTTC. The chain recombines TRBV19 with TRBJ2-7; D might be TRBD2 (6 bases). Trimming shortened V by 10 bases and J by 0 bases, and 19 bases separated the two germline ends. Germline V gives CDR1 LNHDA, CDR2 SQIVND (reference sequence). This CDR3 is 15 amino acids long.

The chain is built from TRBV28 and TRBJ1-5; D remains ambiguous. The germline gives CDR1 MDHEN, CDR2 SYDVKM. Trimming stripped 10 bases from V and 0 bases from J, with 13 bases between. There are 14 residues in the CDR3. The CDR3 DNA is TGTGCCACCAGGACTGATTATAGCAATCAGCCCCAGCATTTT. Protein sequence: CATRTDYSNQPQHF.

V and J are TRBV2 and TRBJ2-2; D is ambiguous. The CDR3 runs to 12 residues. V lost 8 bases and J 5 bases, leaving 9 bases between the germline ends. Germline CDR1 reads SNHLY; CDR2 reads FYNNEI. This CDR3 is CASGSWTGELFF. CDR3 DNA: TGTGCCAGCGGCTCGTGGACCGGGGAGCTGTTTTTT.

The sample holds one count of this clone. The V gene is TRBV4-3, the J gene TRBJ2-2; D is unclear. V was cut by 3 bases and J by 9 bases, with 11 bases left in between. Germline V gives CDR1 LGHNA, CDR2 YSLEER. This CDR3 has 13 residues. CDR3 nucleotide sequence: TGCGCCAGCAGCCAGGATTGGGGAAGGGAGCTGTTTTTT. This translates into CASSQDWGRELFF.

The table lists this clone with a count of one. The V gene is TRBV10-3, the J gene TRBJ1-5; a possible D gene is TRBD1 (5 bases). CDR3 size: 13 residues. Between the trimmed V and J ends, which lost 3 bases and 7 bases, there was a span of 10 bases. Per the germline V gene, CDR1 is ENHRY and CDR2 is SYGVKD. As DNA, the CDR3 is TGTGCCATCAGTGATGGGGAGGGGCAGCCCCAGCATTTT. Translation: CAISDGEGQPQHF.

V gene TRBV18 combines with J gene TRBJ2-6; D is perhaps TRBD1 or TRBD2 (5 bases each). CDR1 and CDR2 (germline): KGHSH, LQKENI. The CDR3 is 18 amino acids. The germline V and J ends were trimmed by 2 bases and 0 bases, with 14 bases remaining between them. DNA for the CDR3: TGTGCCAGCTCACCAAGACTCCCGGGACCCTCTGGGGCCAACGTCCTGACTTTC. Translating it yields CASSPRLPGPSGANVLTF. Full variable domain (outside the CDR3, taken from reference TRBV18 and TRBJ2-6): NAGVMQNPRHLVRRRGQEARLRCSPMKGHSHVYWYRQLPEEGLKFMVYLQKENIIDESGMPKERFSAEFPKEGPSILRIQQVVRGDSAAYFCASSPRLPGPSGANVLTFGAGSRLTVL.

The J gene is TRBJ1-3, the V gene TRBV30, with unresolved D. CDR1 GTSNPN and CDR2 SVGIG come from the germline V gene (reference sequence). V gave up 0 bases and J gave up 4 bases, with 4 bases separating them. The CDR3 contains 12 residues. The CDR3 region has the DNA TGTGCCTGGAGTGTAGGAGGAAACACCATATATTTT. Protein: CAWSVGGNTIYF.

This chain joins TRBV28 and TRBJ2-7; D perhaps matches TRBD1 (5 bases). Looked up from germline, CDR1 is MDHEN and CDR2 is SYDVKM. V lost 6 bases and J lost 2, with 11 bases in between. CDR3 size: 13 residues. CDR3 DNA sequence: TGTGCCAGCAGAACTGACAGAGCCTACGAGCAGTACTTC. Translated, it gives CASRTDRAYEQYF.

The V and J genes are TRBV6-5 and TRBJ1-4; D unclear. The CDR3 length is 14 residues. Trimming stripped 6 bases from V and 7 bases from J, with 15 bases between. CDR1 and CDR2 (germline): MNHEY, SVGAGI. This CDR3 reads CASSSGLPFEKLFF. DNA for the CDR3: TGTGCCAGCAGCTCCGGACTCCCCTTTGAAAAACTGTTTTTT.

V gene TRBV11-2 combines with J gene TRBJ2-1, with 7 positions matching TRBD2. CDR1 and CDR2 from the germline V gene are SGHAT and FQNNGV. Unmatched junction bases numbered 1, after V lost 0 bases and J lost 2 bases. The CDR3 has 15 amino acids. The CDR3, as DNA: TGTGCCAGCAGCTTAGACGGACTAGCCTACAATGAGCAGTTCTTC. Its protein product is CASSLDGLAYNEQFF.